This T cell receptor beta chain was identified in a study of T cell changes during pregnancy in multiple sclerosis. Using immunoSEQ multiplex PCR, the repertoire was profiled, and TCRdb retains in-frame clones only, with some absent. There are tens of thousands of clones in the sample; around 96% occur only once, and approximately 1% lies in the top ten. Trimming removed 2 bases from V and 9 bases from J; junction bases left unmatched: 17. Germline CDR1 GTSNPN, CDR2 SVGIG (reference sequence). This CDR3 contains 17 residues. The genes are TRBV30 and TRBJ2-1; TRBD1 agrees at 9 bases. Source: peripheral blood, taken in the second trimester of pregnancy. The clonotype comes from a female donor with multiple sclerosis, enrolled in a pregnancy study. CDR3: CAWSSSNPGTGLGEQFF. The CDR3, as DNA: TGTGCCTGGAGTTCCTCGAACCCCGGGACAGGGTTGGGTGAGCAGTTCTTC.